A single sample is the source of the 19 T cell receptor beta chains below, sequenced in a study of T cell repertoires in cytomegalovirus infection. No cognate antigen is known for these TCRs. TCRdb reprocessed the reads with MiXCR, giving one entry per CDR3 protein. The table records some 800,000 distinct CDR3 sequences, approximately 32% of them present only once. The source was cultured CD8+ T cells from PBMCs, collected from culture after CMV antigen stimulation. Source of these receptors: a human donor in good health (CMV status not recorded). Some clones in this sample may be carry-over from other donors' samples.

A word on this clonotype: As the CDR3 is not closed by the conserved phenylalanine or tryptophan, this likely results from a read error. J is TRBJ1-2 and V is TRBV12-3 or TRBV12-4; D not resolved. Trimming stripped 6 bases from V and 6 bases from J, with 14 bases between. The CDR3 is 13 amino acids. The CDR3: CASRFGRMHGYTI. DNA of the CDR3: TGTGCCAGCAGGTTTGGTCGGATGCATGGCTACACCATC.

The chain joins TRBV29-1 to TRBJ1-1; 7 nucleotides align to TRBD1. The CDR3 totals 14 residues. Germline CDR1 SQVTM, CDR2 ANQGSEA. The J segment lost 4 bases and the V segment lost 7 bases, leaving 12 bases of the junction unmatched. CDR3 nucleotide sequence: TGCAGCGCCGACAGGGAGCTTTGCGGCACTGAAGCTTTCTTT. Residues: CSADRELCGTEAFF.

This clonotype was seen many times. V usage is TRBV7-8 and J usage is TRBJ2-1; no definite D call. Trimming cost V 3 bases and J 6 bases, with 18 bases left between them. Germline CDR1 and CDR2: SGHVS and FQNEAQ. The CDR3 length is 16 residues. CDR3 nucleotides: TGTGCCAGCAGCTTTATCGGACCTGAACCTAGCAATGAGCAGTTCTTC. Amino acid sequence: CASSFIGPEPSNEQFF.

This clonotype was found once. The CDR3 is CSARTTGNEKLFF. The DNA for the CDR3 is TGCAGTGCGCGGACAACTGGGAATGAAAAACTGTTTTTT. The chain is built from TRBV20-1 and TRBJ1-4, with a tentative D call TRBD1 (5 bases). The CDR3 has 13 amino acids. V was clipped by 6 bases and J by 5 bases, with 13 bases between them. CDR1 and CDR2 from the germline V gene are DFQATT and SNEGSKA (reference sequence).

J is TRBJ2-2 and V is TRBV4-1; 11 bases fit TRBD2. The CDR3 extends over 17 amino acids. V shed 0 bases and J 4 bases; nucleotides not matched to a gene: 4. Germline V gene sequence: CDR1 MGHRA, CDR2 YSYEKL. In DNA form, the CDR3 reads TGCGCCAGCAGCCAAGAGGGACTAGCGGACATCACCGGGGAGCTGTTTTTT. This gives the protein CASSQEGLADITGELFF.

This clonotype has at least ten counts. One junction end disagrees with the germline gene, perhaps due to a read error. This chain joins TRBV12-3 or TRBV12-4 and TRBJ2-3, with unresolved D. This CDR3 comprises 16 residues. CDR3 region: CASSLSQWFITDTQYF. The CDR3 nucleotides read TGTGCCAGTAGTTTATCACAGTGGTTCATCACAGATACGCAGTATTTT.

The chain carries TRBV2 and TRBJ1-4; D is ambiguous. Trimming removed 7 bases from V and 1 base from J, with 13 bases in between. Germline V CDR1 and CDR2: SNHLY, FYNNEI. This CDR3 has 15 residues. This CDR3 reads CASTDGEGTNEKLFF. CDR3 in DNA: TGTGCCAGCACCGACGGGGAAGGAACTAATGAAAAACTGTTTTTT.

This clonotype was detected only a few times. The chain has TRBV10-3 and TRBJ2-1; 12 bases fit TRBD2. CDR3 size: 21 residues. Looked up from germline, CDR1 is ENHRY and CDR2 is SYGVKD. Germline trimming cut 10 bases from V and 7 bases from J; bases unmatched to any gene: 29. The CDR3 nucleotides are TGTGCCACGGCCCTTCCTGAGCCGACTAGCGGGGGAAGTTTTGTCACTAATGAGCAGTTCTTC. This gives the protein CATALPEPTSGGSFVTNEQFF.

The CDR3 sequence: CASCCWDQETQYF. CDR3 coding DNA: TGTGCCAGCTGTTGTTGGGACCAAGAGACCCAGTACTTC. The chain couples TRBV6-2 or TRBV6-3 to TRBJ2-5; D call uncertain. Germline assignment: CDR1 MNHEY and CDR2 SVGEGT. The CDR3 is made up of 13 amino acids. Deletions cut 8 bases from V and 0 bases from J, with 10 bases between.

In this sample, this clonotype turned up a few times. J is TRBJ1-2 and V is TRBV19, with D perhaps matching TRBD1 (6 bases). The CDR3 loop spans 17 amino acids. Germline CDR1 and CDR2: LNHDA and SQIVND (reference sequence). Deletions cut 6 bases from V and 2 bases from J, with 22 bases between. The CDR3: CASSPTLQGYLNYGYTF. The CDR3 bases are TGTGCCAGTAGCCCAACCCTACAGGGATACTTAAACTATGGCTACACCTTC.

In DNA form, the CDR3 reads TGTGCCATCCGCGATAGGGCGAGCTACACCTTC. This codes for CAIRDRASYTF. The chain is built from TRBV6-6 and TRBJ1-2; no firm D call. With 10 bases removed from V and 9 bases from J, the gap between germline ends came to 15 bases. Germline V CDR1 and CDR2: MNHNY, SVGAGI (reference sequence). CDR3 length: 11 residues.

The chain recombines TRBV29-1 with TRBJ1-2; D gene ambiguous. CDR1 and CDR2 (germline): SQVTM, ANQGSEA. This CDR3 has 11 residues. Deletions cut 6 bases from V and 7 bases from J, with 12 bases between. This CDR3 is CSVAMAGGYTF. The CDR3 DNA reads as TGCAGCGTAGCCATGGCTGGTGGCTACACCTTC.

To note about this clonotype: At one end, the junction sequence differs from germline, possibly due to a read error. This chain uses TRBV7-9 with TRBJ2-1; maybe TRBD1 (6 bases). The CDR3 length is 15 residues. Germline V gene lookup returns CDR1 SEHNR and CDR2 FQNEAQ (reference sequence). CDR3 residues: CVSSLGGPPYNEQFF. DNA of the CDR3: TGTGTCAGCAGCTTAGGGGGACCCCCCTACAATGAGCAGTTCTTC. Supplemented by reference TRBV7-9 and TRBJ2-1, the full variable domain reads DTGVSQNPRHKITKRGQNVTFRCDPISEHNRLYWYRQTLGQGPEFLTYFQNEAQLEKSRLLSDRFSAERPKGSFSTLEIQRTEQGDSAMYLCVSSLGGPPYNEQFFGPGTRLTVL.

The chain uses TRBV5-5 and TRBJ2-1; 10 bases line up with TRBD1. This CDR3 has 15 residues. V lost 3 bases and J lost 7; bases outside the gene matches: 7. CDR1 SGHKS and CDR2 YYEKEE come from the germline V gene (reference sequence). CDR3 coding DNA: TGTGCCAGCAGCTCCGGACAGGGGGTTTTAAATGAGCAGTTCTTC. This encodes CASSSGQGVLNEQFF.

This clonotype was seen more than once but under ten times. J is TRBJ2-2 and V is TRBV2; 10 nucleotides agree with TRBD2. Germline values: CDR1 SNHLY, CDR2 FYNNEI. The V and J ends lost 5 bases and 0 bases, in that order; junction bases with no gene match: 6. The CDR3 runs 17 residues. The CDR3 protein is CASSSLAGGPNTGELFF. The CDR3 DNA sequence: TGTGCCAGCAGTTCTTTAGCGGGGGGCCCGAACACCGGGGAGCTGTTTTTT.

The chain joins TRBV6-2 or TRBV6-3 to TRBJ2-7; perhaps TRBD1 as D (6 bases). Germline CDR1 reads MNHEY; CDR2 reads SVGEGT. Trimming shortened V by 2 bases and J by 4 bases, and 15 bases separated the two germline ends. The CDR3 contains 15 residues. In DNA form, the CDR3 reads TGTGCCAGCAGTTACGGTACAGGGCCCGGATACGAGCAGTACGTC. Its translation is CASSYGTGPGYEQYV.

The chain recombines TRBV12-3 or TRBV12-4 with TRBJ2-1; either TRBD1 or TRBD2 may fit D (5 bases each). The V and J ends lost 6 bases and 12 bases respectively, with 15 bases between them. The CDR3 is made up of 12 amino acids. Written as DNA, the CDR3 is TGTGCCAGCAGCCGGGACGCCATCTGGCAGTTCTTC. Translated, it gives CASSRDAIWQFF.

This clonotype has only a few counts. This chain joins TRBV4-1 and TRBJ1-1; no definite D call. The V end lost 2 bases, the J end lost 4 bases, and 8 bases lay between the germline ends. This CDR3 comprises 13 residues. Germline V gene lookup returns CDR1 MGHRA and CDR2 YSYEKL. This CDR3 is CASSQRLVTEAFF. As DNA, the CDR3 is TGCGCCAGCAGCCAAAGACTTGTCACTGAAGCTTTCTTT.

This clonotype was counted only a few times. This chain joins TRBV6-1 and TRBJ2-5; D perhaps matches TRBD2 (6 bases). This CDR3 spans 13 amino acids. The V end lost 10 bases, the J end lost 5 bases, and 17 bases lay between the germline ends. Germline V CDR1 and CDR2: MNHNS, SASEGT. As DNA, the CDR3 is TGTGCCACCGATCGGGCGGGGATGGAGACCCAGTACTTC. It codes for CATDRAGMETQYF.